This T cell receptor beta chain was sequenced in a study of blood T cells in healthy people across ages. The V gene's germline CDR1 is ENHRY and CDR2 SYGVKD. The CDR3 extends over 13 amino acids. V was shortened by 6 bases and J by 3 bases, with 10 bases between the two germline ends. The authors ran a second PCR of roughly 7 to 11 cycles using a sample-barcoded 5' primer and a J-beta primer mix. One entry per CDR3 protein, called by TCRdb with MiXCR from the 5' RACE reads. The sample comprises around 690,000 distinct CDR3 sequences, around three fifths of which are singletons, and over 35% rests with the top ten.

The rearrangement joins TRBV10-3 to TRBJ2-3; the D is unclear. This receptor was taken from a man aged 55 to 70 in good health. Sequences were obtained from blood. CDR3 in amino acids: CAIRETTTDTQYF. The DNA for the CDR3 is TGTGCCATCAGGGAGACAACTACAGATACGCAGTATTTT.